This T cell receptor beta chain derives from a study of shared clonotypes between healthy human individuals. Overall study findings and caveats: Limited genetic and exposure-history diversity came from having few donors. Clonotype sharing across donors was expected to vary with sequencing depth.

V lost 5 bases, J lost 5 bases, and 12 bases lay in between. Germline V gene data show CDR1 as MNHEY and CDR2 as SMNVEV (reference sequence). CDR3 length: 14 amino acids. Genomic DNA (from each subset) was split evenly across several immunoSEQ plates. Unsorted PBMC DNA went through sequencing on ten immunoSEQ deep assay plates. Some clones are missing from TCRdb's copy, which holds only in-frame ones; the method was immunoSEQ multiplex PCR. Of about 530,000 clones in the sample, 75% to 80% were seen once. This clone was picked up one time. Its antigen is as yet unknown. This clonotype was sampled from a middle-aged woman in good health. Some clones in this sample may be carry-over from other donors' samples. The chain has TRBV27 and TRBJ1-4; D gene unclear. What was sequenced was PBMCs. CDR3 sequence reads: CASSKAGGNEKLFF. The CDR3 bases are TGTGCCAGCAGTAAGGCAGGAGGGAATGAAAAACTGTTTTTT.